This T cell receptor beta chain was sequenced for a study of cytomegalovirus exposure and HLA in healthy donors. General observations from the study: Under in vitro conditions, three CMV-associated chains were confirmed as specific for CMV antigens. Many donors shared some public TCRs, even though most TCR sequences were rare.

Clones were sequenced by immunoSEQ multiplex PCR, and TCRdb holds only the in-frame ones, with some missing. The table has approximately 82,000 clones, 85% to 95% seen once. Donors came from a validation cohort of over a hundred subjects, distinct from the first 666-subject cohort. Concerning this clone: Its antigen is not known.

The V end lost 3 bases, the J end lost 4 bases, and 15 bases lay between the germline ends. Looked up from germline, CDR1 is MNHNS and CDR2 is SASEGT. The CDR3 totals 15 residues. The chain uses TRBV6-1 and TRBJ1-2; D ambiguous. The sequencing input was PBMCs. The receptor was derived from a man between 18 and 29 years old in good health and CMV-seronegative. The CDR3 region has the DNA TGTGCCAGCAGTGATATATTAGGGAGCGGCTATGGCTACACCTTC. This translates into CASSDILGSGYGYTF.